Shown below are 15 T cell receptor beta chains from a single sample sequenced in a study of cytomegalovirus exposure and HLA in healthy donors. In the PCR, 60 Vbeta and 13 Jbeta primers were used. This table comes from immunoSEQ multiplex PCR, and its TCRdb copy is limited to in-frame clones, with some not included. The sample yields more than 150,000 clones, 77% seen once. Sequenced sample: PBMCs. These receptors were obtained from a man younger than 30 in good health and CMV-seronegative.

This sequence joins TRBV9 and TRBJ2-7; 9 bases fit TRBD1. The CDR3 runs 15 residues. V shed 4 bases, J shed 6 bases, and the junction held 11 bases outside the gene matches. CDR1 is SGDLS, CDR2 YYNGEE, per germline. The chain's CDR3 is CASSRDRDRVREQYF. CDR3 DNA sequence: TGTGCCAGCAGCCGCGACCGGGACAGGGTCCGCGAGCAGTACTTC.

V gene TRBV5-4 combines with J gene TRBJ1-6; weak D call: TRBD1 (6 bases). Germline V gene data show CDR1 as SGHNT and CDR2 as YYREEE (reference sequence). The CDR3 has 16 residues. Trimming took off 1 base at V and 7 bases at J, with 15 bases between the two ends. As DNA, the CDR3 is TGTGCCAGCAGCTTGTACAGGGTGAATACGAATTCACCCCTCCACTTT. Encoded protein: CASSLYRVNTNSPLHF.

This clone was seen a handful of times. The CDR3 spells CASSHTENTEAFF. In nucleotides, the CDR3 is TGTGCCAGCAGTCATACAGAGAACACTGAAGCTTTCTTT. This chain links TRBV6-5 with TRBJ1-1; no clear D. The V end lost 5 bases, the J end lost 1 base, and 8 bases lay between the germline ends. Germline V gene data show CDR1 as MNHEY and CDR2 as SVGAGI. This CDR3 has 13 amino acids.

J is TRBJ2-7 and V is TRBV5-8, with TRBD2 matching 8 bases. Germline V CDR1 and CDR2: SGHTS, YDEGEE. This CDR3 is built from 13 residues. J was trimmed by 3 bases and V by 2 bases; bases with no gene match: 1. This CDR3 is CASSLLADYEQYF. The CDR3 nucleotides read TGTGCCAGCAGCTTACTAGCGGACTACGAGCAGTACTTC.

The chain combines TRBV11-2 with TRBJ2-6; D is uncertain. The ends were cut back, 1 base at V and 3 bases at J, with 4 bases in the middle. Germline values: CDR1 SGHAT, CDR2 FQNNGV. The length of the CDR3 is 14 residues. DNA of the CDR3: TGTGCCAGCAGCTTAGTCGGTGGGGCCAACGTCCTGACTTTC. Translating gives CASSLVGGANVLTF.

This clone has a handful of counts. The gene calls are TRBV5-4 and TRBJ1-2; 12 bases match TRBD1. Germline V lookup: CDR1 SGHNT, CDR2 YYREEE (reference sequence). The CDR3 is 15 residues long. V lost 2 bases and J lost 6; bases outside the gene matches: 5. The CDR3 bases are TGTGCCAGCAGCTTAGCCGGGACAGGGGGCGATGGCTACACCTTC. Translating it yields CASSLAGTGGDGYTF.

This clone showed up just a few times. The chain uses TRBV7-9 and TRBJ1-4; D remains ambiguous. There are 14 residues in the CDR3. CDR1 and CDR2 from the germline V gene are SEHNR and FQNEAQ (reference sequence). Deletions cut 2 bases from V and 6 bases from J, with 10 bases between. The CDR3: CASSLIGVYEKLFF. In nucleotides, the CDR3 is TGTGCCAGCAGCTTAATCGGTGTTTATGAAAAACTGTTTTTT.

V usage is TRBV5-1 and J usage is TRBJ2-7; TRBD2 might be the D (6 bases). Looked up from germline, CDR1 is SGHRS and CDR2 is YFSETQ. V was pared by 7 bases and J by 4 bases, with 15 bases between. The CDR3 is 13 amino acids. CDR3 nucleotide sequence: TGCGCCAGCCACAGGTGGGGGACTTACGAGCAGTACTTC. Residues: CASHRWGTYEQYF. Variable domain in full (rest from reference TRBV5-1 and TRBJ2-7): KAGVTQTPRYLIKTRGQQVTLSCSPISGHRSVSWYQQTPGQGLQFLFEYFSETQRNKGNFPGRFSGRQFSNSRSEMNVSTLELGDSALYLCASHRWGTYEQYFGPGTRLTVT.

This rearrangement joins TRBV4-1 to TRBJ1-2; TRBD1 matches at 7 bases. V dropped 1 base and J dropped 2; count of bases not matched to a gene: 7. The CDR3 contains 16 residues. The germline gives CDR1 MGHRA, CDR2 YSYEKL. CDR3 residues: CASSQAPQGGNYGYTF. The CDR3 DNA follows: TGCGCCAGCAGCCAAGCACCTCAGGGGGGAAACTATGGCTACACCTTC.

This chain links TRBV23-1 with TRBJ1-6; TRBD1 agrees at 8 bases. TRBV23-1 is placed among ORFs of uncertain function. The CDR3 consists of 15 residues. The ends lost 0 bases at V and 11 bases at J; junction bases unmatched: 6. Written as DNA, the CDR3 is TGCGCCAGCAGTCAATCGGAGGACAGGGATACACCCCTCCACTTT. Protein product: CASSQSEDRDTPLHF.

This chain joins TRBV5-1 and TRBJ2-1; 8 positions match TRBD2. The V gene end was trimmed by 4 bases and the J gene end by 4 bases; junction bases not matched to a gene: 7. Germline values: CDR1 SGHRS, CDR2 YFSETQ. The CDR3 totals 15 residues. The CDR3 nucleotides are TGCGCCAGCAGCCTCAGCGGGAGTAGGTACAATGAGCAGTTCTTC. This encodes CASSLSGSRYNEQFF.

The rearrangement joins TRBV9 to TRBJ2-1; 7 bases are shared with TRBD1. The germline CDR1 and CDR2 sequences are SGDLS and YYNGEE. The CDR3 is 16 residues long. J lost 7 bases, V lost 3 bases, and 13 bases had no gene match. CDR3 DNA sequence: TGTGCCAGCAGCGCGAACTCAGGGGGAATTCATAATGAGCAGTTCTTC. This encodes CASSANSGGIHNEQFF.

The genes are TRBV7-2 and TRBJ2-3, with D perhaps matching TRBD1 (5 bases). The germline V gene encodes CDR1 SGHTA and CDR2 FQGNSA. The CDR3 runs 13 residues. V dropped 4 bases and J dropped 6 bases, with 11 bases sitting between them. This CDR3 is CASSSTVADTQYF. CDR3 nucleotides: TGTGCCAGCAGCTCGACAGTGGCGGATACGCAGTATTTT.

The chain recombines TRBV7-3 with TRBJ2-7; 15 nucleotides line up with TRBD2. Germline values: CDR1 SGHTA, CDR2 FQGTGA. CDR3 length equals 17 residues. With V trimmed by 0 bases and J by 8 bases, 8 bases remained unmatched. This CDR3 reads CASSLTGLAGGPFKQYF. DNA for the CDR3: TGTGCCAGCAGCTTAACCGGACTAGCGGGAGGGCCGTTCAAGCAGTACTTC.

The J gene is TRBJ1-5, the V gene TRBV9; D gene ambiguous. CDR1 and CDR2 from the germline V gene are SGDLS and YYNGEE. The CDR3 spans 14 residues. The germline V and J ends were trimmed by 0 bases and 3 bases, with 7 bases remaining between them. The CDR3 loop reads CASSVDGNNQPQHF. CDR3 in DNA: TGTGCCAGCAGCGTAGACGGGAACAATCAGCCCCAGCATTTT.